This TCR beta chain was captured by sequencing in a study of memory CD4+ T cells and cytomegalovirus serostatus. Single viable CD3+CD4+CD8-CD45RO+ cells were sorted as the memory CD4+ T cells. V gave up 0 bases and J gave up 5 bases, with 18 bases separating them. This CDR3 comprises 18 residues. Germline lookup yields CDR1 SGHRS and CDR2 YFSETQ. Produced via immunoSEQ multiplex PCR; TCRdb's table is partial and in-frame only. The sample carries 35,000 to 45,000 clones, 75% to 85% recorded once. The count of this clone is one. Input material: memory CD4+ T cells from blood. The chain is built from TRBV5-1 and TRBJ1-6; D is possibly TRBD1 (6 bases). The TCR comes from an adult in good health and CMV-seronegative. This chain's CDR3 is CASSLVGGAEPNNSPLHF. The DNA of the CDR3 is TGCGCCAGCAGCTTGGTGGGGGGCGCCGAACCAAATAATTCACCCCTCCACTTT.